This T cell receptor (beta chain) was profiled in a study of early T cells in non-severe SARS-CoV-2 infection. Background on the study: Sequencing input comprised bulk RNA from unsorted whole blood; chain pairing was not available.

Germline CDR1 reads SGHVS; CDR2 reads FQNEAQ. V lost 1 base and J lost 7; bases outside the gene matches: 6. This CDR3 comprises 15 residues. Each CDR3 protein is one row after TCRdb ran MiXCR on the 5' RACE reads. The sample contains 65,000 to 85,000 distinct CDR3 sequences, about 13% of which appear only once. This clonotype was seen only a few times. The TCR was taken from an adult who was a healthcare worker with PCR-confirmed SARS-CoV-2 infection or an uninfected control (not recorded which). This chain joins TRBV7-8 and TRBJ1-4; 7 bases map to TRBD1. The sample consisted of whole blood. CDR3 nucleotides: TGTGCCAGCAGCTTAGGGGACAGAGAACGTGAAAAACTGTTTTTT. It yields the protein CASSLGDREREKLFF.